The 27 T cell receptor beta chains given below trace back to one sample, sequenced in a study of identical twins. TCRdb recomputed calls from the 5' RACE reads with MiXCR, one row per CDR3 protein. The data hold 570,000 or so distinct CDR3 sequences, with more than 9% observed a single time. These same records also appear under a second study, on yellow fever vaccine responses in identical twins.

The sequenced sample was PBMCs. These receptors all stem from a woman aged 18-29 years in good health.

This clonotype was found once. The chain recombines TRBV19 with TRBJ2-1, with 10 positions matching TRBD2. CDR3 length: 15 amino acids. V shed 7 bases, J shed 3 bases, and the junction held 6 bases outside the gene matches. The germline CDR1 and CDR2 sequences are LNHDA and SQIVND (reference sequence). The CDR3 loop is CASIKRGGSYNEQFF. For the CDR3, the DNA is TGTGCCAGTATCAAGCGGGGGGGTAGCTACAATGAGCAGTTCTTC.

J is TRBJ2-5 and V is TRBV14, with D unresolved. There are 13 residues in the CDR3. The V end lost 4 bases, the J end lost 0 bases, and 6 bases lay between the germline ends. CDR1 is SGHDN and CDR2 is FVKESK in the germline V gene. CDR3 residues: CASSRVNQETQYF. CDR3 nucleotides: TGTGCCAGCAGCCGGGTCAACCAAGAGACCCAGTACTTC.

This clonotype was seen more than once but under ten times. The rearrangement uses TRBV12-3 or TRBV12-4 and TRBJ1-2; 12 bases agree with TRBD1. This CDR3 has 15 amino acids. V was pared by 3 bases and J by 8 bases, with 7 bases of the junction left unmatched. CDR3 amino acids: CASSFLGQGAGGYTF. CDR3 DNA sequence: TGTGCCAGCAGTTTCCTGGGACAGGGGGCGGGGGGCTACACCTTC.

This clonotype has only a few counts. The V call is TRBV27, the J call TRBJ2-2; D uncertain. Germline CDR1 reads MNHEY; CDR2 reads SMNVEV (reference sequence). The CDR3 spans 13 residues. Trimming cost V 6 bases and J 5 bases, with 10 bases left between them. This CDR3 is CASRAPETGELFF. The CDR3 DNA sequence: TGTGCCAGCAGAGCACCCGAAACCGGGGAGCTGTTTTTT.

This clonotype was observed many times. The V and J genes are TRBV28 and TRBJ1-4; D is ambiguous. V gave up 8 bases and J gave up 7 bases, with 8 bases separating them. This CDR3 has 11 residues. CDR1 and CDR2 from the germline V gene are MDHEN and SYDVKM. The CDR3, as DNA: TGTGCCAGCGGTGCGTTTGAAAAACTGTTTTTT. The encoded protein is CASGAFEKLFF.

This clonotype has a handful of counts. V gene TRBV12-3 or TRBV12-4 combines with J gene TRBJ2-2; no clear D gene. The length of the CDR3 is 15 residues. V gave up 5 bases and J gave up 8 bases, with 18 bases separating them. The CDR3 sequence: CASSAWTNYEGELFF. Here the CDR3 DNA reads TGTGCCAGCAGTGCCTGGACGAACTATGAAGGGGAGCTGTTTTTT.

This chain connects TRBV28 to TRBJ2-7, with D hard to call. The V and J ends lost 2 bases and 5 bases respectively, with 13 bases between them. Germline V gene lookup returns CDR1 MDHEN and CDR2 SYDVKM. CDR3 size: 14 residues. CDR3 residues: CASSLTLGRDEQYF. CDR3 DNA sequence: TGTGCCAGCAGTTTAACCCTAGGCAGAGACGAGCAGTACTTC.

J is TRBJ1-2 and V is TRBV30; maybe TRBD1 (6 bases). Trimming shortened V by 4 bases and J by 6 bases, and 18 bases separated the two germline ends. The CDR3 covers 14 residues. The germline gives CDR1 GTSNPN, CDR2 SVGIG (reference sequence). The CDR3: CAWTVRGQGHGYTF. In DNA form, the CDR3 reads TGTGCCTGGACGGTCAGAGGGCAGGGGCATGGCTACACCTTC. Together with reference TRBV30 and TRBJ1-2, the CDR3 gives the full variable domain: SQTIHQWPATLVQPVGSPLSLECTVEGTSNPNLYWYRQAAGRGLQLLFYSVGIGQISSEVPQNLSASRPQDRQFILSSKKLLLSDSGFYLCAWTVRGQGHGYTFGSGTRLTVV.

This clonotype was seen a few times. This chain joins TRBV9 and TRBJ2-5; D is ambiguous. The CDR3 totals 13 residues. The germline V gene has CDR1 SGDLS and CDR2 YYNGEE. Trimming removed 0 bases from V and 4 bases from J, with 7 bases in between. The CDR3 DNA follows: TGTGCCAGCAGCGTAGCTTATGGAGAGACCCAGTACTTC. Translated, it gives CASSVAYGETQYF.

The table lists this clonotype with a few counts. This chain connects TRBV4-1 to TRBJ1-2; 7 bases align to TRBD1. CDR1 is MGHRA, CDR2 YSYEKL, per germline. The CDR3 length is 13 residues. V was pared by 4 bases and J by 5 bases, with 4 bases of the junction left unmatched. This chain's CDR3 is CASSLTQGYGYTF. In DNA, the CDR3 is TGCGCCAGCAGCCTGACACAGGGGTATGGCTACACCTTC.

This clonotype was counted only a few times. V is TRBV7-2 and J is TRBJ2-1; 14 bases match TRBD2. The length of the CDR3 is 16 residues. CDR1 is SGHTA and CDR2 is FQGNSA in the germline V gene. The V segment lost 3 bases and the J segment 6 bases; nucleotides outside the gene matches: 4. This CDR3 reads CASSFPTSGRANEQFF. The DNA for the CDR3 is TGTGCCAGCAGCTTTCCGACTAGCGGGAGGGCCAATGAGCAGTTCTTC.

This clonotype was detected many times. The chain couples TRBV18 to TRBJ2-7; a weak D match, TRBD2 (5 bases). V lost 10 bases to trimming and J lost 3 bases, with 16 bases between them. Germline-derived CDR1 and CDR2 are KGHSH and LQKENI. The CDR3 loop spans 13 amino acids. The CDR3 reads CATQAGEGYEQYF. The DNA of the CDR3 is TGTGCCACCCAGGCCGGGGAAGGCTACGAGCAGTACTTC.

The chain is built from TRBV5-4 and TRBJ2-1; TRBD2 is a possible D gene (6 bases). This CDR3 spans 18 amino acids. V gave up 3 bases and J gave up 2 bases, with 21 bases separating them. CDR1 and CDR2 (germline): SGHNT, YYREEE (reference sequence). CDR3 sequence reads: CASSSAKRRAGPYNEQFF. CDR3 nucleotide sequence: TGTGCCAGCAGCTCGGCGAAGAGGAGGGCGGGCCCCTACAATGAGCAGTTCTTC.

This clonotype was detected a few times. CDR3 sequence (DNA): TGTGCCAGCAGCCCGTTGACAGGGACCTACGAGCAGTACTTC. Amino acid sequence: CASSPLTGTYEQYF. The J gene is TRBJ2-7, the V gene TRBV5-4; TRBD1 aligns across 7 bases. J lost 2 bases, V lost 4 bases, and 6 bases had no gene match. CDR1 SGHNT and CDR2 YYREEE come from the germline V gene (reference sequence). The CDR3 contains 14 residues.

This clonotype was seen at least ten times. The chain couples TRBV4-1 to TRBJ1-4; no clear D gene. Germline CDR1 and CDR2: MGHRA and YSYEKL. The ends were cut back, 3 bases at V and 3 bases at J, with 14 bases in the middle. This CDR3 comprises 16 residues. CDR3 in amino acids: CASSHLGRGSNEKLFF. The CDR3 DNA follows: TGCGCCAGCAGCCATTTAGGTCGAGGATCTAATGAAAAACTGTTTTTT.

This clonotype has just a few counts. The chain has TRBV25-1 and TRBJ2-7; 10 positions agree with TRBD2. The germline V gene encodes CDR1 MGHDK and CDR2 SYGVNS. CDR3 length: 13 amino acids. Germline trimming cut 4 bases from V and 6 bases from J; bases unmatched to any gene: 3. CDR3: CASSGAGGVEQYF. CDR3 nucleotide sequence: TGTGCCAGCAGTGGAGCGGGAGGGGTCGAGCAGTACTTC.

V usage is TRBV7-6 and J usage is TRBJ1-1, with D possibly matching TRBD1 (5 bases). Per germline, CDR1 SGHVS and CDR2 FNYEAQ. Trimming took off 1 base at V and 14 bases at J, with 20 bases between the two ends. The CDR3 loop spans 14 amino acids. This CDR3 reads CASSLVGAESLGFF. In nucleotides, the CDR3 is TGTGCCAGCAGCTTAGTAGGGGCCGAGTCTCTTGGGTTCTTT.

V usage is TRBV28 and J usage is TRBJ1-1, with D possibly matching TRBD1 (5 bases). CDR1 and CDR2 from the germline V gene are MDHEN and SYDVKM. The V end lost 7 bases, the J end lost 5 bases, and 11 bases lay between the germline ends. This CDR3 spans 12 amino acids. The CDR3: CASTLWGTEAFF. The CDR3 nucleotides are TGTGCCAGCACTCTCTGGGGGACTGAAGCTTTCTTT.

This chain uses TRBV15 with TRBJ2-7, with D possibly TRBD2 on 6 matching bases. V was pared by 5 bases and J by 1 base, with 9 bases between. The CDR3 has 13 residues. Germline CDR1 LNHNV, CDR2 YYDKDF (reference sequence). The CDR3 sequence: CATSAGGSYEQYF. The CDR3 nucleotides are TGTGCCACCAGCGCCGGGGGTTCCTACGAGCAGTACTTC.

In its sample, this clonotype was seen a few times. J is TRBJ1-1 and V is TRBV20-1; a weak D match, TRBD1 (6 bases). Germline V gives CDR1 DFQATT, CDR2 SNEGSKA (reference sequence). V gave up 3 bases and J gave up 8 bases, with 19 bases separating them. The CDR3 is 14 amino acids. CDR3 nucleotides: TGCAGTGCTAGGTGGACAGACCTCCGCGGGGAAGCTTTCTTT. Amino acids: CSARWTDLRGEAFF.

This clonotype was recorded a few times. The chain links TRBV7-9 to TRBJ2-5; 10 bases align to TRBD2. CDR1 is SEHNR and CDR2 is FQNEAQ in the germline V gene (reference sequence). V was pared by 5 bases and J by 5 bases, with 8 bases of the junction left unmatched. The CDR3 extends over 15 amino acids. The CDR3 nucleotides read TGTGCCAGCAGCGCCCTAACTAGCGGGGAGGAGACCCAGTACTTC. It is translated as CASSALTSGEETQYF.

This clonotype was found a few times. This rearrangement joins TRBV20-1 to TRBJ2-1; 7 bases are shared with TRBD2. The CDR3 loop spans 16 amino acids. V lost 0 bases and J lost 3; bases outside the gene matches: 8. Germline values: CDR1 DFQATT, CDR2 SNEGSKA (reference sequence). The CDR3 DNA follows: TGCAGTGCTAGAGATCGGGCCAGCGGGGTCTACAATGAGCAGTTCTTC. It translates to CSARDRASGVYNEQFF.

This clonotype came up many times. The genes are TRBV12-5 and TRBJ2-3; maybe TRBD2 (5 bases). This CDR3 spans 17 amino acids. Germline V lookup: CDR1 LGHNT, CDR2 FRNRAP. Trimming removed 0 bases at V and 0 bases at J, with 13 bases between. CDR3 in amino acids: CASGLVTSTGSTDTQYF. The CDR3 bases are TGTGCTAGTGGTTTGGTTACGTCGACGGGAAGCACAGATACGCAGTATTTT.

This clonotype was detected only a few times. The chain carries TRBV7-6 and TRBJ2-7; a possible D gene is TRBD1 (6 bases). CDR1 and CDR2 (germline): SGHVS, FNYEAQ. V was clipped by 5 bases and J by 1 base, with 12 bases between them. This CDR3 spans 14 amino acids. CDR3 sequence reads: CASSPVGASYEQYF. As DNA, the CDR3 is TGTGCCAGCAGCCCCGTGGGGGCATCCTACGAGCAGTACTTC.

The chain couples TRBV11-2 to TRBJ2-5; TRBD2 is a possible D gene (7 bases). Germline loops: CDR1 SGHAT, CDR2 FQNNGV. Between the trimmed V and J ends, which lost 5 bases and 5 bases, there was a span of 15 bases. The CDR3 spans 14 residues. CDR3 DNA sequence: TGTGCCAGCAGCCCCTCGGGGGGCCGGGAGACCCAGTACTTC. Protein sequence: CASSPSGGRETQYF.

This chain links TRBV6-1 with TRBJ2-7; TRBD1 might be the D (7 bases). With 7 bases removed from V and 4 bases from J, the gap between germline ends came to 20 bases. Germline V CDR1 and CDR2: MNHNS, SASEGT. The CDR3 is 15 amino acids. CDR3: CASKPGGGTSYEQYF. The CDR3 nucleotides are TGTGCCAGCAAGCCAGGGGGAGGTACCTCGTACGAGCAGTACTTC.

This clonotype was observed many times. The chain uses TRBV7-9 and TRBJ2-3; 12 bases match TRBD2. The germline V gene encodes CDR1 SEHNR and CDR2 FQNEAQ (reference sequence). With 5 bases clipped from V and 4 bases from J, the junction kept 7 bases outside the gene matches. The CDR3 is 16 amino acids. The CDR3 sequence is CASSLWTSGIADTQYF. The CDR3 DNA reads TGTGCCAGCAGCCTCTGGACTAGCGGGATAGCAGATACGCAGTATTTT.